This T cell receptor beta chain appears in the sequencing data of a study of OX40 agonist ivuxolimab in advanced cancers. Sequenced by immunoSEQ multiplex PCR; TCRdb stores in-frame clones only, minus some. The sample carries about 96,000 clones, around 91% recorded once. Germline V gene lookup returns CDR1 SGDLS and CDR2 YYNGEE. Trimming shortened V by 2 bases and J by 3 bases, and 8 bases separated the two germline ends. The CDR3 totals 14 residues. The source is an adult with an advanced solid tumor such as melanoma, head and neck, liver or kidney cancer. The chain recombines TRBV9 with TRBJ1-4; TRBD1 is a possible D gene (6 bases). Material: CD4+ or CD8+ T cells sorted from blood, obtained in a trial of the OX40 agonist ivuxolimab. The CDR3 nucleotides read TGTGCCAGCAGCGTGGACAGCCCTAATGAAAAACTGTTTTTT. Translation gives CASSVDSPNEKLFF.